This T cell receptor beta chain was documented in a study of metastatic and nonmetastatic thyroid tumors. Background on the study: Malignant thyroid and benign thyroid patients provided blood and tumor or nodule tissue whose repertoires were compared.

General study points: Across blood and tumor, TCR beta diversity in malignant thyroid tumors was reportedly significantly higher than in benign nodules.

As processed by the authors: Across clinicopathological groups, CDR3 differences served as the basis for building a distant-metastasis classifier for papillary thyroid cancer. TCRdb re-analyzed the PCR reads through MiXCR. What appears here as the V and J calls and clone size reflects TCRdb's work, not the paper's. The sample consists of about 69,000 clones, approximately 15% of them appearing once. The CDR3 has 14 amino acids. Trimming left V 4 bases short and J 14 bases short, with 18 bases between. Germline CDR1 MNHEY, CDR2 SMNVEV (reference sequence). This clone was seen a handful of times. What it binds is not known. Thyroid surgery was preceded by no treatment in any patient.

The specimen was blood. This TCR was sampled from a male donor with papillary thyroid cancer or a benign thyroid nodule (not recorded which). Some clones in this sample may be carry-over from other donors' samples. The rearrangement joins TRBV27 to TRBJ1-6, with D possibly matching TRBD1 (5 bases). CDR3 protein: CASSSPGFRSTLHF. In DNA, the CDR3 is TGTGCCAGCAGTTCTCCAGGGTTCCGATCAACCCTCCACTTT.